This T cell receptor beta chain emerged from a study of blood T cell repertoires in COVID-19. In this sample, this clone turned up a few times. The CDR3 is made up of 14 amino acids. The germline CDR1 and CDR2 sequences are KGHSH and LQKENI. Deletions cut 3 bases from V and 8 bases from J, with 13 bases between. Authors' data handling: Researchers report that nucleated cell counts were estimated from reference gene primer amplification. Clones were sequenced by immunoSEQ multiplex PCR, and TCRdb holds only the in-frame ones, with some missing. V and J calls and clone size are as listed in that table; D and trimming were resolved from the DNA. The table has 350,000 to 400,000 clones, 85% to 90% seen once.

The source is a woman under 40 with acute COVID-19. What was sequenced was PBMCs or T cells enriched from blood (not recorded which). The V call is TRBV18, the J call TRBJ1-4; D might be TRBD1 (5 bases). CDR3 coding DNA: TGTGCCAGCTCACCGTCGAGACAGAGAGAAAAACTGTTTTTT. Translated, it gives CASSPSRQREKLFF.